These 21 T cell receptor beta chains came from one sample sequenced in a study of OX40 agonist ivuxolimab in advanced cancers. TCRdb's copy holds only in-frame clones and misses some; the assay was immunoSEQ multiplex PCR. In the table there are under 75,000 clones, roughly nine tenths of which are singletons. The sequenced sample was CD4+ or CD8+ T cells sorted from blood, obtained in a trial of the OX40 agonist ivuxolimab. Source of these receptors: an adult with an advanced solid tumor such as melanoma, head and neck, liver or kidney cancer.

J is TRBJ2-2 and V is TRBV7-6; TRBD1 agrees at 7 bases. V dropped 5 bases and J dropped 4; count of bases not matched to a gene: 10. The CDR3 extends over 16 amino acids. From germline, CDR1 is SGHVS and CDR2 FNYEAQ. Here the CDR3 reads CASSRPGTVSTGELFF. In nucleotides, the CDR3 is TGTGCCAGCAGCCGTCCCGGGACAGTAAGCACCGGGGAGCTGTTTTTT.

The chain uses TRBV30 and TRBJ2-2, with D unclear. The V gene's germline CDR1 is GTSNPN and CDR2 SVGIG (reference sequence). V was cut by 7 bases and J by 4 bases, with 13 bases left in between. The CDR3 has 13 residues. The DNA for the CDR3 is TGTGCCTACCAGGAGTATCTCACCGGGGAGCTGTTTTTT. Encoded protein: CAYQEYLTGELFF.

This clone occurred once. The gene calls are TRBV13 and TRBJ1-5; TRBD1 is a possible D gene (6 bases). This CDR3 has 14 amino acids. The germline V gene has CDR1 PRHDT and CDR2 FYEKMQ (reference sequence). V lost 4 bases and J lost 11, with 18 bases in between. Here the CDR3 DNA reads TGTGCCAGCAGCTCCTCAACAGGTTCAGGGGCCCAGCATTTT. Amino acids: CASSSSTGSGAQHF.

The chain uses TRBV28 and TRBJ2-7; 7 bases agree with TRBD2. V gave up 11 bases and J gave up 2 bases; unmatched junction bases: 9. The CDR3 is 13 amino acids. CDR1 MDHEN and CDR2 SYDVKM come from the germline V gene. The CDR3 protein is CASRGDYPYEQYF. Here the CDR3 DNA reads TGTGCCTCCCGTGGGGACTACCCCTACGAGCAGTACTTC.

As to this clone: The identical CDR3 is also encoded by other nucleotide sequences in the sample. V usage is TRBV7-9 and J usage is TRBJ1-5; possible D gene TRBD1, 6 bases. V lost 2 bases and J 4 bases, leaving 12 bases between the germline ends. This CDR3 contains 15 residues. Germline V gives CDR1 SEHNR, CDR2 FQNEAQ (reference sequence). The CDR3 region is CASSLTEGGNQPQHF. CDR3 nucleotide sequence: TGTGCCAGCAGCTTAACCGAGGGGGGAAATCAGCCCCAGCATTTT.

This clone was seen a few times. The J gene is TRBJ1-2, the V gene TRBV7-9; perhaps TRBD1 as D (5 bases). The germline V and J ends were trimmed by 1 base and 7 bases, with 13 bases remaining between them. Germline CDR1 is SEHNR and CDR2 is FQNEAQ (reference sequence). The CDR3 is 14 amino acids. CDR3 region: CASSLDGPGSGYTF. DNA for the CDR3: TGTGCCAGCAGCTTAGATGGGCCAGGGAGTGGCTACACCTTC.

This chain uses TRBV7-2 with TRBJ2-2; D is undetermined. The germline CDR1 and CDR2 sequences are SGHTA and FQGNSA. The CDR3 has 16 residues. Trimming took 1 base from V and 1 from J, leaving 10 bases between them. This CDR3 is CASSLGLAGNTGELFF. For the CDR3, the DNA is TGTGCCAGCAGCTTAGGGTTAGCAGGGAACACCGGGGAGCTGTTTTTT.

The chain couples TRBV7-9 to TRBJ2-3; D gene unclear. The CDR3 consists of 13 residues. Germline CDR1 SEHNR, CDR2 FQNEAQ (reference sequence). Trimming left V 2 bases short and J 2 bases short, with 5 bases between. As DNA, the CDR3 is TGTGCCAGCAGCTTATTACTCACAGATACGCAGTATTTT. It encodes CASSLLLTDTQYF.

This chain uses TRBV7-8 with TRBJ2-5; 7 nucleotides agree with TRBD1. Germline V lookup: CDR1 SGHVS, CDR2 FQNEAQ. The CDR3 covers 19 residues. The V and J ends lost 2 bases and 2 bases, in that order; junction bases with no gene match: 17. Here the CDR3 reads CASSLPRQGGKATQETQYF. For the CDR3, the DNA is TGTGCCAGCAGCTTACCGAGACAGGGCGGCAAGGCAACTCAAGAGACCCAGTACTTC.

This chain uses TRBV4-3 with TRBJ1-1; D is ambiguous. V lost 3 bases and J lost 2, with 7 bases in between. The CDR3 consists of 13 residues. From germline, CDR1 is LGHNA and CDR2 YSLEER. CDR3 in amino acids: CASSQGSNTEAFF. As DNA, the CDR3 is TGCGCCAGCAGCCAGGGTAGTAACACTGAAGCTTTCTTT.

This chain links TRBV6-5 with TRBJ2-7; D may be TRBD1 or TRBD2 (5 bases each). Germline CDR1 MNHEY, CDR2 SVGAGI. Trimming pared 2 bases from V and 5 bases from J, leaving 16 bases between. The CDR3 covers 15 residues. The CDR3 loop reads CASSYTGLLDDEQYF. As DNA, the CDR3 is TGTGCCAGCAGTTACACAGGACTTCTAGATGACGAGCAGTACTTC.

The genes are TRBV7-3 and TRBJ1-2; 11 bases are shared with TRBD1. In germline, CDR1 is SGHTA, CDR2 FQGTGA. The length of the CDR3 is 17 residues. V lost 5 bases and J lost 0; bases outside the gene matches: 8. CDR3 loop: CASSPTGTGGANYGYTF. CDR3 in DNA: TGTGCCAGCAGCCCGACCGGGACAGGGGGGGCTAACTATGGCTACACCTTC.

The chain has TRBV28 and TRBJ2-7; TRBD2 aligns across 9 bases. In germline, CDR1 is MDHEN, CDR2 SYDVKM. The CDR3 loop spans 15 amino acids. Trimming took 7 bases from V and 0 from J; bases not matched to a gene: 7. CDR3 bases: TGTGCCAGCACCTTGACTAGCGGAGACTCCTACGAGCAGTACTTC. This gives the protein CASTLTSGDSYEQYF.

This rearrangement joins TRBV7-9 to TRBJ1-5; maybe TRBD1 (5 bases). Germline values: CDR1 SEHNR, CDR2 FQNEAQ (reference sequence). There are 14 residues in the CDR3. The ends were cut back, 1 base at V and 4 bases at J, with 8 bases in the middle. As DNA, the CDR3 is TGTGCCAGCAGCTTAGGGTGGACAAATCAGCCCCAGCATTTT. It yields the protein CASSLGWTNQPQHF.

The genes are TRBV30 and TRBJ2-7; 13 nucleotides line up with TRBD2. Germline assignment: CDR1 GTSNPN and CDR2 SVGIG (reference sequence). V gave up 8 bases and J gave up 3 bases; unmatched junction bases: 7. This CDR3 contains 14 residues. Written as DNA, the CDR3 is TGTGCCGGCATCTGGACTAGCGGGAGCTACGAGCAGTACTTC. It codes for CAGIWTSGSYEQYF.

The chain joins TRBV4-2 to TRBJ1-5; no definite D call. Germline CDR1 reads LGHNA; CDR2 reads YNFKEQ. There are 16 residues in the CDR3. Between the trimmed V and J ends, which lost 4 bases and 1 base, there was a span of 14 bases. CDR3 amino acids: CASSRGGEDSNQPQHF. CDR3 sequence (DNA): TGTGCCAGCAGCCGTGGCGGGGAGGACAGCAATCAGCCCCAGCATTTT.

V usage is TRBV7-3 and J usage is TRBJ2-3, with 10 bases fitting TRBD1. Germline V gives CDR1 SGHTA, CDR2 FQGTGA. J was trimmed by 4 bases and V by 4 bases; bases with no gene match: 2. The CDR3 has 14 residues. The CDR3 spells CASSSGQGADTQYF. Written as DNA, the CDR3 is TGTGCCAGCAGCTCAGGACAGGGGGCAGATACGCAGTATTTT.

This chain uses TRBV4-2 with TRBJ1-2; TRBD1 aligns across 7 bases. Germline V gene sequence: CDR1 LGHNA, CDR2 YNFKEQ. This CDR3 spans 16 amino acids. Trimming cost V 1 base and J 6 bases; bases outside gene matches: 11. The CDR3 DNA is TGTGCCAGCAGCCAAGTCGGACAGGATACTTTCCATGGCTACACCTTC. Protein: CASSQVGQDTFHGYTF.

The gene calls are TRBV27 and TRBJ2-2; a possible D gene is TRBD1 (6 bases). Trimming removed 2 bases from V and 6 bases from J, with 10 bases in between. The CDR3 runs 14 residues. Germline V gives CDR1 MNHEY, CDR2 SMNVEV (reference sequence). CDR3 sequence: CASSLAGVSGELFF. The CDR3 nucleotides are TGTGCCAGCAGTTTAGCAGGGGTATCCGGGGAGCTGTTTTTT.

This chain links TRBV11-2 with TRBJ2-5, with D possibly TRBD2 on 5 matching bases. The germline gives CDR1 SGHAT, CDR2 FQNNGV. The CDR3 totals 15 residues. V was pared by 4 bases and J by 5 bases, with 17 bases between. CDR3 protein: CASSSWTRAEETQYF. CDR3 nucleotides: TGTGCCAGCAGCTCCTGGACTCGGGCGGAGGAGACCCAGTACTTC.

V is TRBV4-1 and J is TRBJ2-6; 7 bases line up with TRBD1. The CDR3 loop spans 17 amino acids. Unmatched junction bases numbered 6, after V lost 0 bases and J lost 4 bases. Germline CDR1 and CDR2: MGHRA and YSYEKL. The CDR3 sequence is CASSQEVGGSGANVLTF. The CDR3, as DNA: TGCGCCAGCAGCCAAGAAGTAGGGGGCTCCGGGGCCAACGTCCTGACTTTC.